A selection of T cell receptor beta chains follows, all from one sample in a study of blood T cell repertoires in COVID-19. The method was immunoSEQ multiplex PCR; TCRdb's version includes in-frame clones alone and lacks a portion of them. This repertoire shows around 250,000 clones, roughly nine tenths found once; its top ten account for roughly 8%. Sequencing was done on a sample of peripheral blood. The receptor set was obtained from a man in his forties with active or convalescent COVID-19. CDR3s include the opening cysteine and the closing phenylalanine or tryptophan.

v_call	cdr3_aa
TRBV7-9	CASSLTAYNYGYTF
TRBV2	CAWDREITDTQYF
TRBV5-1	CASSPLAATNEKLFF
TRBV9	CASSVDLGSQPQHF
TRBV5-1	CASSWETSRSANTGELFF
TRBV11-3	CASSGTSGTTDTQYF
TRBV7-2	CASRQGLAGVEQFF
TRBV30	CAWSLSSYSPLHF
TRBV5-1	CASSLGQGSANTEAFF
TRBV28	CASRQIKPGLVFF
TRBV28	CASSSLAGTEAFF
TRBV29-1	CSVEVPTGELNEQFF